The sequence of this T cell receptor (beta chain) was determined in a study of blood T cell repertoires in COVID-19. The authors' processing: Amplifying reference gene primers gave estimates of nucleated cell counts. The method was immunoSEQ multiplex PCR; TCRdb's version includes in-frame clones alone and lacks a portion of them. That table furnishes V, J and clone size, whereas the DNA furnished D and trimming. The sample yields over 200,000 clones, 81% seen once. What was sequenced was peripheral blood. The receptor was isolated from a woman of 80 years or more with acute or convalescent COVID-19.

Here the CDR3 reads CASPLRFPNNQPQHF. The DNA for the CDR3 is TGTGCCAGTCCGCTGAGGTTCCCAAACAATCAGCCCCAGCATTTT. V usage is TRBV7-8 and J usage is TRBJ1-5; D gene unclear. Trimming took 9 bases from V and 3 from J, leaving 18 bases between them. The CDR3 runs 15 residues. Germline-derived CDR1 and CDR2 are SGHVS and FQNEAQ.